This T cell receptor beta chain was recorded in a study of OX40 agonist ivuxolimab in advanced cancers. Study summary: Ivuxolimab, an antibody that agonizes OX40 (CD134), was administered to the patients.

Only in-frame clones appear in the TCRdb table, and some are missing; sequencing was by immunoSEQ multiplex PCR. Of fewer than 25,000 clones listed, roughly three quarters are singletons. Study conclusions and caveats: Nonresponders included some who also had low normalized T-cell clonal expansion. Clonal expansion by week 6 occurred in CD4+ and CD8+ blood T cells (at 0.1 to 3.0 mg/kg).

As concerns this clone: Its antigen is unidentified.

The sample here was CD4+ or CD8+ T cells sorted from blood, taken in a trial of the OX40 agonist ivuxolimab. The clonotype was recovered from an adult with an advanced solid tumor such as melanoma, head and neck, liver or kidney cancer.

The CDR3, as DNA: TGTGCCAGCAGTTCCTGGTCGCAGGGAAAACTGTTTTTT. This codes for CASSSWSQGKLFF. The chain joins TRBV28 to TRBJ1-4, with TRBD1 as a possible D gene (5 bases). V gave up 4 bases and J gave up 10 bases, with 13 bases separating them. This CDR3 is built from 13 residues. CDR1 and CDR2 from the germline V gene are MDHEN and SYDVKM. Together with reference TRBV28 and TRBJ1-4, the CDR3 gives the full variable domain: DVKVTQSSRYLVKRTGEKVFLECVQDMDHENMFWYRQDPGLGLRLIYFSYDVKMKEKGDIPEGYSVSREKKERFSLILESASTNQTSMYLCASSSWSQGKLFFGSGTQLSVL.